Included here is one TCR beta chain sequence, with context. Its cognate antigen is unknown. The data derive from a study of CD8+CD57+ T cells in acquired aplastic anemia. Overall study context: The DNA of sorted CD4+ and CD8+ cells averaged around 3 ug. Healthy donors averaged roughly 11 million reads for CD4+ cells.

Genomic DNA was employed as the template in profiling TCR beta VDJ and CDR3. TCRdb independently ran MiXCR on the reads; one entry per CDR3 protein. The repertoire includes 350,000 to 450,000 distinct CDR3 sequences, about 70% of them detected once, and approximately 3.9% sits in the top ten. Whole-study findings and limits: Between patients and controls, CD8+ Simpson's diversity did not vary significantly. Overlapping CD8+ CDR3 repertoires of patients and controls contained approximately 28 shared sequences.

The source is a human donor in good health, serving as a control. Material for sequencing was sorted CD4+, CD8+, or CD8+CD57+ T cells (not recorded which) from PBMCs.

The CDR3 bases are TGTGCCAGCAGCTTAGAAGGGACTAGCGGGGCGGGGAAGCAGTTCTTC. It yields the protein CASSLEGTSGAGKQFF. This chain links TRBV7-9 with TRBJ2-1, with TRBD2 matching over 13 bases. Germline CDR1 and CDR2: SEHNR and FQNEAQ (reference sequence). The CDR3 length is 16 residues. The ends lost 1 base at V and 11 bases at J; junction bases unmatched: 8.